These 24 T cell receptor beta chains originate from one sample sequenced in a study of beta chain features in type 1 diabetes. Expressed TCRB transcripts were sequenced because the isolated RNA had all been reverse transcribed beforehand. Profiling relied on immunoSEQ multiplex PCR, and the TCRdb table lists in-frame clones only, not all of them. This table holds hundreds of thousands of clones, more than 12% found once. Study-level results: All four CD4+ subsets from Type 1 diabetes patients carried moderately but significantly shorter TCRB CDR3s.

Their target antigens are unknown. Specimen: naive CD4+ T cells from blood. The origin of the receptors is a man between 18 and 29 years old with type 1 diabetes.

The chain is built from TRBV7-2 and TRBJ2-5; a weak D match, TRBD2 (5 bases). V lost 2 bases and J 4 bases, leaving 11 bases between the germline ends. The CDR3 covers 14 residues. Germline V gene data show CDR1 as SGHTA and CDR2 as FQGNSA. The CDR3 sequence: CASSLREWRETQYF. CDR3 in DNA: TGTGCCAGCAGCTTAAGGGAGTGGCGAGAGACCCAGTACTTC.

The J gene is TRBJ2-7, the V gene TRBV11-2; 10 bases match TRBD2. This CDR3 region has 14 residues. Germline-derived CDR1 and CDR2 are SGHAT and FQNNGV. V trimming: 5 bases; J trimming: 6 bases; junction bases outside the gene matches: 7. The CDR3 nucleotides are TGTGCCAGCAGCCCCCTTAGCGGGAGGAGCGAGCAGTACTTC. Its translation is CASSPLSGRSEQYF. Full variable domain (remainder filled in from reference TRBV11-2 and TRBJ2-7): EAGVAQSPRYKIIEKRQSVAFWCNPISGHATLYWYQQILGQGPKLLIQFQNNGVVDDSQLPKDRFSAERLKGVDSTLKIQPAKLEDSAVYLCASSPLSGRSEQYFGPGTRLTVT.

This rearrangement joins TRBV28 to TRBJ2-1; D assignment may be TRBD1 or TRBD2 (5 bases each). CDR1 and CDR2 from the germline V gene are MDHEN and SYDVKM. CDR3 length equals 13 residues. Trimming pared 8 bases from V and 9 bases from J, leaving 17 bases between. Written as DNA, the CDR3 is TGTGCCAGCGTTTGGGGGACGGTGGGTGAGCAGTTCTTC. It specifies CASVWGTVGEQFF.

A few counts support this clone. J is TRBJ2-7 and V is TRBV10-3; the match to TRBD2 covers 11 bases. Germline V gene data show CDR1 as ENHRY and CDR2 as SYGVKD. Trimming took 7 bases from V and 3 from J; bases not matched to a gene: 8. The length of the CDR3 is 15 residues. The DNA for the CDR3 is TGTGCCATCACCCCTGGCACTAGCGGGAGCTACGAGCAGTACTTC. Amino acids: CAITPGTSGSYEQYF.

The chain uses TRBV6-1 and TRBJ2-3, with D unresolved. The CDR3 runs to 14 residues. Germline lookup yields CDR1 MNHNS and CDR2 SASEGT. V was clipped by 2 bases and J by 2 bases, with 8 bases between them. The chain's CDR3 is CASSEQSPTDTQYF. CDR3 in DNA: TGTGCCAGCAGTGAACAGTCACCCACAGATACGCAGTATTTT.

The V call is TRBV9, the J call TRBJ2-7; 9 nucleotides align to TRBD1. Germline V gives CDR1 SGDLS, CDR2 YYNGEE. This CDR3 contains 16 residues. V lost 3 bases, J lost 4 bases, and 11 bases stayed unmatched. The CDR3 sequence is CASSAFNRDRVYEQYF. The CDR3 DNA follows: TGTGCCAGCAGCGCCTTTAACCGGGACAGGGTGTACGAGCAGTACTTC.

This chain joins TRBV30 and TRBJ1-4; TRBD1 agrees at 7 bases. Unmatched junction bases numbered 16, after V lost 2 bases and J lost 7 bases. Germline CDR1 is GTSNPN and CDR2 is SVGIG (reference sequence). The CDR3 has 17 amino acids. CDR3 bases: TGTGCCTGGAGTCCGCACGGGACCGGGACAGTTTCTGAAAAACTGTTTTTT. As protein: CAWSPHGTGTVSEKLFF.

A few counts support this clone. This CDR3 is CASSTTGTLVYEQYF. The CDR3 nucleotides read TGTGCCAGCTCAACCACCGGGACGTTGGTCTACGAGCAGTACTTC. J is TRBJ2-7 and V is TRBV18; D is tentatively TRBD1 or TRBD2 (5 bases each). Between the trimmed V and J ends, which lost 5 bases and 3 bases, there was a span of 17 bases. The CDR3 is 15 amino acids. Germline V gives CDR1 KGHSH, CDR2 LQKENI.

The chain uses TRBV7-2 and TRBJ1-2; 9 positions match TRBD1. Germline V lookup: CDR1 SGHTA, CDR2 FQGNSA. The CDR3 is made up of 12 amino acids. Trimming at V came to 5 bases and at J to 5 bases, leaving 0 bases not matched to a gene. CDR3 bases: TGTGCCAGCAGCGGACAGGGGTATGGCTACACCTTC. It specifies CASSGQGYGYTF.

This clone was observed a handful of times. The DNA for the CDR3 is TGCGCCAGCAGCTTGGGGCTAGCGGGAGTCATCTACAATGAGCAGTTCTTC. Translating it yields CASSLGLAGVIYNEQFF. This sequence joins TRBV5-1 and TRBJ2-1; 10 positions agree with TRBD2. V lost 0 bases to trimming and J lost 3 bases; unmatched junction nucleotides: 6. The length of the CDR3 is 17 residues. Germline loops: CDR1 SGHRS, CDR2 YFSETQ.

This chain uses TRBV30 with TRBJ1-2; a weak D match, TRBD1 (5 bases). The ends were cut back, 4 bases at V and 7 bases at J, with 22 bases in the middle. CDR3 length equals 15 residues. Germline V gives CDR1 GTSNPN, CDR2 SVGIG (reference sequence). The CDR3 loop reads CAWTPAGTVESGYTF. In nucleotides, the CDR3 is TGTGCCTGGACTCCGGCCGGGACGGTCGAGTCTGGCTACACCTTC.

This clone was seen a few times. The chain links TRBV4-1 to TRBJ2-1; 9 bases agree with TRBD2. The CDR3 consists of 17 residues. Trimming took 0 bases from V and 4 from J; bases not matched to a gene: 7. The germline CDR1 and CDR2 sequences are MGHRA and YSYEKL. For the CDR3, the DNA is TGCGCCAGCAGCCAAGAGGGTTTTAGCGGGGGTTACAATGAGCAGTTCTTC. Translated, it gives CASSQEGFSGGYNEQFF.

The chain links TRBV7-2 to TRBJ1-4; D call uncertain. CDR3 size: 13 residues. Germline lookup yields CDR1 SGHTA and CDR2 FQGNSA. The V gene lost 8 bases and the J gene lost 10 bases, with 17 bases spanning the gap. The CDR3 DNA is TGTGCCAGCCGCCTCGGAGCAGACGGAAAACTGTTTTTT. Amino acids: CASRLGADGKLFF. Variable domain in full (rest from reference TRBV7-2 and TRBJ1-4): GAGVSQSPSNKVTEKGKDVELRCDPISGHTALYWYRQSLGQGLEFLIYFQGNSAPDKSGLPSDRFSAERTGGSVSTLTIQRTQQEDSAVYLCASRLGADGKLFFGSGTQLSVL.

This sequence joins TRBV6-5 and TRBJ1-2; maybe TRBD1 (6 bases). This CDR3 region has 12 residues. V was pared by 4 bases and J by 8 bases, with 11 bases between. Germline V gene lookup returns CDR1 MNHEY and CDR2 SVGAGI. CDR3: CASSFSGEGYTF. The CDR3 DNA sequence: TGTGCCAGCAGTTTCTCAGGGGAAGGCTACACCTTC.

In its sample, this clone was seen a few times. The chain links TRBV10-3 to TRBJ1-1; D gene uncertain. V gave up 3 bases and J gave up 1 base, with 9 bases separating them. In germline, CDR1 is ENHRY, CDR2 SYGVKD. The CDR3 spans 14 residues. The CDR3 protein is CAISERQENTEAFF. CDR3 coding DNA: TGTGCCATCAGTGAACGGCAGGAGAACACTGAAGCTTTCTTT.

V usage is TRBV30 and J usage is TRBJ1-6, with D maybe TRBD1 (6 bases). There are 16 residues in the CDR3. The germline CDR1 and CDR2 sequences are GTSNPN and SVGIG (reference sequence). V lost 3 bases and J lost 2, with 14 bases in between. CDR3 DNA sequence: TGTGCCTGGAGGCGAACCGGGACAACCTATAATTCACCCCTCCACTTT. Translation gives CAWRRTGTTYNSPLHF.

This clone has more than one count but fewer than ten. This chain connects TRBV20-1 to TRBJ1-2; the match to TRBD1 covers 9 bases. Germline assignment: CDR1 DFQATT and CDR2 SNEGSKA (reference sequence). The V gene end was trimmed by 5 bases and the J gene end by 8 bases; junction bases not matched to a gene: 3. This CDR3 spans 11 amino acids. For the CDR3, the DNA is TGCAGTGCTCGGGACAGGGAAGGCTACACCTTC. Amino acids: CSARDREGYTF.

On this clone itself: At the DNA level, this CDR3 is encoded by other sequences in the same sample as well. The J gene is TRBJ2-7, the V gene TRBV30; D gene uncertain. Germline CDR1 and CDR2: GTSNPN and SVGIG (reference sequence). Deletions cut 5 bases from V and 4 bases from J, with 12 bases between. This CDR3 has 12 amino acids. The CDR3 protein is CAWGAVGYEQYF. The CDR3 DNA reads TGTGCCTGGGGCGCGGTGGGGTACGAGCAGTACTTC.

The chain has TRBV5-4 and TRBJ1-1, with D possibly matching TRBD1 (6 bases). The CDR3 runs to 14 residues. Trimming took 1 base from V and 2 from J, leaving 9 bases between them. CDR1 and CDR2 from the germline V gene are SGHNT and YYREEE (reference sequence). In DNA form, the CDR3 reads TGTGCCAGCAGCTTGCGAGGGGGAAACACTGAAGCTTTCTTT. Its translation: CASSLRGGNTEAFF.

This clone was detected only a few times. The chain combines TRBV4-1 with TRBJ2-1; 7 bases are shared with TRBD2. V shed 2 bases and J 4 bases; nucleotides not matched to a gene: 11. This CDR3 contains 17 residues. Germline CDR1 MGHRA, CDR2 YSYEKL. CDR3 region: CASSQPRAGRGYNEQFF. The CDR3 nucleotides read TGCGCCAGCAGCCAACCACGAGCGGGGAGAGGGTACAATGAGCAGTTCTTC.

Only a few counts were recorded for this clone. The V gene is TRBV27, the J gene TRBJ2-3; D ambiguous. Trimming took 5 bases from V and 1 from J, leaving 7 bases between them. CDR1 and CDR2 from the germline V gene are MNHEY and SMNVEV (reference sequence). The CDR3 is 13 amino acids. The CDR3 region is CASSTAGTDTQYF. CDR3 nucleotide sequence: TGTGCCAGCAGTACCGCTGGCACAGATACGCAGTATTTT.

The rearrangement links TRBV7-2 to TRBJ1-3; 7 positions match TRBD1. CDR1 and CDR2 (germline): SGHTA, FQGNSA. The CDR3 runs 13 residues. V was pared by 6 bases and J by 3 bases, with 2 bases of the junction left unmatched. The CDR3 sequence is CASSQGVGNTIYF. The CDR3 DNA reads as TGTGCCAGCAGTCAGGGGGTTGGAAACACCATATATTTT.

This clone occurred a few times. This chain uses TRBV27 with TRBJ1-2; weak D call: TRBD1 (5 bases). Germline V gene sequence: CDR1 MNHEY, CDR2 SMNVEV (reference sequence). The CDR3 has 13 amino acids. Trimming stripped 3 bases from V and 4 bases from J, with 9 bases between. Here the CDR3 DNA reads TGTGCCAGCAGTTTTGAAAGGGGCTATGGCTACACCTTC. It is translated as CASSFERGYGYTF.

The chain links TRBV7-2 to TRBJ1-6, with no clear D. V gave up 2 bases and J gave up 5 bases, with 4 bases separating them. Germline loops: CDR1 SGHTA, CDR2 FQGNSA. The CDR3 loop spans 13 amino acids. CDR3 region: CASSLTNNSPLHF. For the CDR3, the DNA is TGTGCCAGCAGCTTAACCAATAATTCACCCCTCCACTTT.